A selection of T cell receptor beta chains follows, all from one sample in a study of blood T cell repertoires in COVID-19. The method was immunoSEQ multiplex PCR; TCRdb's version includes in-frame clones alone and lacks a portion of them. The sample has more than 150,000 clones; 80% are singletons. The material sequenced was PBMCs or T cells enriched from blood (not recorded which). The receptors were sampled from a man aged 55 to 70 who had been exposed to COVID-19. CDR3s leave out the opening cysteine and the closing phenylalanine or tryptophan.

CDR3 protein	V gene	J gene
ASSYSRGAGGEAF	TRBV6-2/TRBV6-3	TRBJ1-1
ASSLGGPGELF	TRBV27	TRBJ2-2
ATSDLEPQGTHSPLH	TRBV24-1	TRBJ1-6
ASDPDRDNEQF	TRBV2	TRBJ2-1
ASSLARGGAHGDTQY	TRBV7-9	TRBJ2-3
ASSEYRENQETQY	TRBV25-1	TRBJ2-5
ASSLGGGGTEAF	TRBV7-8	TRBJ1-1
ASSIVNAGSPLH	TRBV19	TRBJ1-6
ASRDSSYNSPLH	TRBV6-5	TRBJ1-6
ASSLFDRKETQY	TRBV28	TRBJ2-5
ASRASGHEQY	TRBV2	TRBJ2-7
ASSLASGTSGSPGELF	TRBV5-1	TRBJ2-2
ASSFGLGNSETQY	TRBV5-1	TRBJ2-5
ASSYSLLGAQPQH	TRBV6-5	TRBJ1-5
ASRSSGSRDGELF	TRBV11-3	TRBJ2-2
ASSVRGTGVRETQY	TRBV9	TRBJ2-5
ASSRQVGGSYGYT	TRBV11-1	TRBJ1-2
ASSPSGLAGAKYEQY	TRBV5-1	TRBJ2-7
ASSQEGPMNTEAF	TRBV3-1/TRBV3-2	TRBJ1-1
ASSLYRTGVSYEQY	TRBV5-6	TRBJ2-7
AALAGVGETDTQY	TRBV28	TRBJ2-3
ASLGAVKATEAF	TRBV18	TRBJ1-1
ATSGGQGRTQY	TRBV24-1	TRBJ2-5
ATSRRPYNEQF	TRBV24-1	TRBJ2-1
ASSADRESEQY	TRBV2	TRBJ2-7
SASKGPEAF	TRBV20-1	TRBJ1-1
ASSYHGTGITQKLF	TRBV6-5	TRBJ1-4
AISESGRGSSYEQY	TRBV10-3	TRBJ2-7